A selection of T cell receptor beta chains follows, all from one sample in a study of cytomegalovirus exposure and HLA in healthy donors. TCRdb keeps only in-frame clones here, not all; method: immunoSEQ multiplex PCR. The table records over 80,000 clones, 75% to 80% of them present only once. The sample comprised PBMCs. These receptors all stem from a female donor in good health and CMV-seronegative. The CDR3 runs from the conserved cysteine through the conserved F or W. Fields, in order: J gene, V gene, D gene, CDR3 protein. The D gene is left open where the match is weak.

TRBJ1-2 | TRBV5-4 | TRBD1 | CASSPGIWTGANGYTF
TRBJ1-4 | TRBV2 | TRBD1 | CASRASTGEKLFF
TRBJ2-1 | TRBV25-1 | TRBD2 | CASSPLTSGRNEQFF
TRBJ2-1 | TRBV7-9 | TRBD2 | CASSIQAGGAEQFF
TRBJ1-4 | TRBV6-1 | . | CASSEASLATNEKLFF
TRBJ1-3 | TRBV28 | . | CASRDFTEAPNTIYF
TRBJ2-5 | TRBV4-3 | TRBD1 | CASSQYGTAQETQYF
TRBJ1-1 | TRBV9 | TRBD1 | CASSPGEGQGSTNTEAFF
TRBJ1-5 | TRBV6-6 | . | CASSPNSNQPQHF
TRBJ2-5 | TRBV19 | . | CASSPGVGTQYF
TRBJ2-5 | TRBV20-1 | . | CSAIQETQYF
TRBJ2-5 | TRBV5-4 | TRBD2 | CASSSQRGALETQYF
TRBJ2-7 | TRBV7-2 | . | CASSLGAISYEQYF
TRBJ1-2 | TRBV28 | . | CASSSPRPMADYTF
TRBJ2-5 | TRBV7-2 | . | CASSLAPVGAQYF
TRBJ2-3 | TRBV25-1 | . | CASSDTTGKADTQYF
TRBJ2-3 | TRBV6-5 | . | CASSNFLVDTQYF
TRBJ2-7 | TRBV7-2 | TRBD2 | CASSSAGLAGEKQYF
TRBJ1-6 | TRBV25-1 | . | CASTSGDYNSPLHF
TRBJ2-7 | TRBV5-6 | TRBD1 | CASSLTGVLREQYF
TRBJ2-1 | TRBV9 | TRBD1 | CASSVGGQGGNEQFF
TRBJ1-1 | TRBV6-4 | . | CASSDSPDTEAFF
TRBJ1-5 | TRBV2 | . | CATRGDSNQPQHF
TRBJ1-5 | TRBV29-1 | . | CSVTGSGQPQHF
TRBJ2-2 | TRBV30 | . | CAPWSRDTGELFF
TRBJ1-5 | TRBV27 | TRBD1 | CASSLRTGVGQPQHF
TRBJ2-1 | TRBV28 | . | CASTLLGTSSYNEQFF
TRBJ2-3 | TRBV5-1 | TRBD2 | CASSTRGSGGTDTQYF
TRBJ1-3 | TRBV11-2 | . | CASSLGVGGLFGNTIYF
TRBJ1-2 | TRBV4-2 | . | CASSQEGRVLNYGYTF
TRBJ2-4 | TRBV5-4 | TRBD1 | CASSPWGSTGAAKNIQYF
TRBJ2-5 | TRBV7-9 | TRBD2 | CASSDSNLSGAQETQYF
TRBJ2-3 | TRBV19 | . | CASRRGPSTDTQYF
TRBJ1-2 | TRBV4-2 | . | CASSQDTTRTAGGYTF
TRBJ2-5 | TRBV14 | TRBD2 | CASSPSGGPPQYF
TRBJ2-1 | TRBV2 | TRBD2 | CASSNRDYTYNEQFF
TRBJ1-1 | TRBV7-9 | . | CASSLQGGNTEAFF
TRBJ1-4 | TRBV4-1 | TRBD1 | CASSQEGGGEEKLFF
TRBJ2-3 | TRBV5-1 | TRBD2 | CASSLAGTSGRDTQYF
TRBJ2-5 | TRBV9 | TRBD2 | CASSPGLAGGQETQYF
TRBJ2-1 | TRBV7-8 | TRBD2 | CASSLMGGRADEQFF
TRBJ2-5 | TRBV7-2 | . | CASSEGQGETQYF
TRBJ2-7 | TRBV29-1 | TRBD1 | CSAGGGQGAEEQYF
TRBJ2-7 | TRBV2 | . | CASSLAGYEQYF
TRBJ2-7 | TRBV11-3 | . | CASSLGAGKDEQYF
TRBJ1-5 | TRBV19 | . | CASSIFGGRNQPQHF
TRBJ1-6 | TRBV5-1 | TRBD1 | CASSSGQSYEARNSPLHF
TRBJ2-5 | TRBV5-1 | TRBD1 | CASRRDRGQQETQYF
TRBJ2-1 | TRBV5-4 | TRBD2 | CASSLVAGVGNEQFF
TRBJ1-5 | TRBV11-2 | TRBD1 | CASSPTGQGHQPQHF
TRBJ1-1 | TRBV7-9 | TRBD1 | CASRDRGGTEAFF
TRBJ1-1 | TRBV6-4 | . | CASSDAGQQIPEAFF